Below are 23 T cell receptor beta chains sequenced from a single sample in a study of T-cell memory formation after mild COVID-19. TCRdb redid the calling of the 5' RACE reads with MiXCR, one entry per CDR3 protein. The sample lists under 250,000 distinct CDR3 sequences, roughly 10% seen once, with 20% to 25% in the top ten. Material for sequencing was PBMCs or a T cell subset sorted from them (not recorded which). The origin of the receptors is a man younger than 35 who had mild COVID-19 (a few samples of this study predate the infection). Cell type and time point are not known.

This clonotype turned up a few times. CDR3 coding DNA: TGTGCCAGCAGGACGCCGGGCGAGACCCAGTACTTC. It is translated as CASRTPGETQYF. The chain uses TRBV6-2 or TRBV6-3 and TRBJ2-5; no clear D. Trimming left V 6 bases short and J 5 bases short, with 10 bases between. CDR1 MNHEY and CDR2 SVGEGT come from the germline V gene. CDR3 length: 12 residues.

The table lists this clonotype with many counts. V and J are TRBV7-2 and TRBJ2-3; no definite D call. This CDR3 is 12 amino acids long. V was shortened by 5 bases and J by 3 bases, with 6 bases between the two germline ends. The germline CDR1 and CDR2 sequences are SGHTA and FQGNSA. The CDR3 bases are TGTGCCAGCAGCGACTTTACAGATACGCAGTATTTT. Translating gives CASSDFTDTQYF.

This clonotype was seen ten or more times. The chain combines TRBV11-2 with TRBJ2-6; TRBD1 agrees at 9 bases. CDR3 length equals 15 residues. CDR1 is SGHAT, CDR2 FQNNGV, per germline. V gave up 5 bases and J gave up 6 bases; unmatched junction bases: 5. CDR3 protein: CASSKGQGVANVLTF. CDR3 nucleotides: TGTGCCAGCAGCAAGGGACAGGGTGTGGCCAACGTCCTGACTTTC.

This rearrangement joins TRBV3-1 to TRBJ2-2; unclear D gene. Looked up from germline, CDR1 is LGHDT and CDR2 is YNNKEL (reference sequence). There are 14 residues in the CDR3. V gave up 0 bases and J gave up 6 bases, with 8 bases separating them. CDR3 DNA sequence: TGTGCCAGCAGCCAAGATGGTGGGGCCGGGGAGCTGTTTTTT. The encoded protein is CASSQDGGAGELFF.

The V and J genes are TRBV5-5 and TRBJ1-2, with D possibly being TRBD1 (5 bases). V gave up 4 bases and J gave up 13 bases, with 17 bases separating them. The CDR3 runs 12 residues. Per germline, CDR1 SGHKS and CDR2 YYEKEE (reference sequence). The DNA for the CDR3 is TGTGCCAGCAGCCCGGGACCGACGCACATCACCTTC. This gives the protein CASSPGPTHITF. Looking up the rest from reference TRBV5-5 and TRBJ1-2 gives the full variable domain: DAGVTQSPTHLIKTRGQQVTLRCSPISGHKSVSWYQQVLGQGPQFIFQYYEKEERGRGNFPDRFSARQFPNYSSELNVNALLLGDSALYLCASSPGPTHITFGSGTRLTVV.

This clonotype came up a few times. The V call is TRBV12-3 or TRBV12-4, the J call TRBJ1-6, with TRBD1 matching over 8 bases. J lost 10 bases, V lost 7 bases, and 6 bases had no gene match. There are 13 residues in the CDR3. The CDR3, as DNA: TGTGCCAGCACCCCAGGGGGCGAATCACCCCTCCACTTT. Amino acid sequence: CASTPGGESPLHF.

The chain joins TRBV9 to TRBJ2-1; D might be TRBD2 (6 bases). V shed 0 bases and J shed 8 bases, with 12 bases lying between them. Per the germline V gene, CDR1 is SGDLS and CDR2 is YYNGEE. The CDR3 loop spans 14 amino acids. The CDR3 DNA is TGTGCCAGCAGCGTAGGTCCCGGCGGGGATGAGCAGTTCTTC. As protein: CASSVGPGGDEQFF.

This clonotype was seen a few times. The V gene is TRBV5-5, the J gene TRBJ1-4; D gene unclear. With 2 bases removed from V and 7 bases from J, the gap between germline ends came to 18 bases. CDR1 is SGHKS and CDR2 is YYEKEE in the germline V gene (reference sequence). The CDR3 consists of 16 residues. The CDR3 sequence is CASSFEPDGVGEKLFF. CDR3 in DNA: TGTGCCAGCAGCTTTGAGCCGGACGGCGTTGGTGAAAAACTGTTTTTT.

Many counts were recorded for this clonotype. This sequence joins TRBV7-9 and TRBJ2-3; tentatively, D is TRBD2 (5 bases). The CDR3 is 14 residues long. V was clipped by 3 bases and J by 2 bases, with 9 bases between them. CDR1 and CDR2 (germline): SEHNR, FQNEAQ (reference sequence). This CDR3 is CASSFSSSTDTQYF. CDR3 coding DNA: TGTGCCAGCAGCTTTTCTAGCTCCACAGATACGCAGTATTTT.

This clonotype came up many times. The genes are TRBV7-9 and TRBJ1-1; 10 bases are shared with TRBD1. With 2 bases clipped from V and 11 bases from J, the junction kept 8 bases outside the gene matches. Germline-derived CDR1 and CDR2 are SEHNR and FQNEAQ (reference sequence). The CDR3 runs 14 residues. CDR3 region: CASSLSGTGALAFF. The CDR3 DNA follows: TGTGCCAGCAGCTTATCCGGGACAGGGGCGTTGGCTTTCTTT. The full variable domain, rest sourced from reference TRBV7-9 and TRBJ1-1, is DTGVSQNPRHKITKRGQNVTFRCDPISEHNRLYWYRQTLGQGPEFLTYFQNEAQLEKSRLLSDRFSAERPKGSFSTLEIQRTEQGDSAMYLCASSLSGTGALAFFGQGTRLTVV.

The sample holds a few counts of this clonotype. The rearrangement links TRBV20-1 to TRBJ2-7, with D perhaps TRBD1 (5 bases). CDR3 length: 13 residues. The ends were cut back, 2 bases at V and 0 bases at J, with 8 bases in the middle. Germline CDR1 is DFQATT and CDR2 is SNEGSKA (reference sequence). This CDR3 reads CSARSQGSYEQYV. In nucleotides, the CDR3 is TGCAGTGCTAGATCCCAGGGCTCCTACGAGCAGTACGTC.

This clonotype was seen a few times. The CDR3 reads CASSGGGGYTF. DNA for the CDR3: TGTGCCAGCAGTGGGGGTGGGGGCTACACCTTC. The rearrangement uses TRBV12-3 or TRBV12-4 and TRBJ1-2; the D gene is possibly TRBD1 (5 bases). The CDR3 loop spans 11 amino acids. Trimming pared 5 bases from V and 8 bases from J, leaving 9 bases between.

The rearrangement joins TRBV29-1 to TRBJ2-3, with 9 bases fitting TRBD2. The CDR3 length is 16 residues. Germline values: CDR1 SQVTM, CDR2 ANQGSEA. With V trimmed by 4 bases and J by 4 bases, 12 bases remained unmatched. In nucleotides, the CDR3 is TGCAGCGTTGGGGAGCGTGCTAGCGGGGTTTCAGATACGCAGTATTTT. Encoded protein: CSVGERASGVSDTQYF.

This clonotype came up a few times. This chain links TRBV7-9 with TRBJ1-2; D perhaps matches TRBD1 (6 bases). The CDR3 is made up of 12 amino acids. The V end lost 1 base, the J end lost 10 bases, and 10 bases lay between the germline ends. Germline CDR1 and CDR2: SEHNR and FQNEAQ (reference sequence). Here the CDR3 reads CASSLDRAAYTF. Here the CDR3 DNA reads TGTGCCAGCAGCTTAGACAGGGCGGCCTACACCTTC. Combining the CDR3 with reference TRBV7-9 and TRBJ1-2 gives the whole variable domain DTGVSQNPRHKITKRGQNVTFRCDPISEHNRLYWYRQTLGQGPEFLTYFQNEAQLEKSRLLSDRFSAERPKGSFSTLEIQRTEQGDSAMYLCASSLDRAAYTFGSGTRLTVV.

This clonotype turned up a few times. The chain links TRBV7-2 to TRBJ2-3; 8 bases fit TRBD2. The CDR3 extends over 15 amino acids. The V and J ends lost 3 bases and 6 bases, in that order; junction bases with no gene match: 8. CDR1 is SGHTA and CDR2 is FQGNSA in the germline V gene. DNA for the CDR3: TGTGCCAGCAGCTTTAGCGGGGACCCCGTGGATACGCAGTATTTT. The encoded protein is CASSFSGDPVDTQYF.

The genes are TRBV10-3 and TRBJ2-3; the match to TRBD2 covers 14 bases. CDR3 length: 18 residues. Germline lookup yields CDR1 ENHRY and CDR2 SYGVKD. V shed 6 bases and J 6 bases; nucleotides not matched to a gene: 14. CDR3 DNA sequence: TGTGCCATCAGGGGCGCGACTAGCGGGGGGGCTTCGTCTGATACGCAGTATTTT. It translates to CAIRGATSGGASSDTQYF.

This clonotype was seen more than once but under ten times. The chain recombines TRBV2 with TRBJ2-3; 7 nucleotides agree with TRBD2. The length of the CDR3 is 14 residues. Germline V gives CDR1 SNHLY, CDR2 FYNNEI. V trimming: 8 bases; J trimming: 1 base; junction bases outside the gene matches: 6. The CDR3 sequence: CASRTGGGTDTQYF. The CDR3 region has the DNA TGTGCCAGCCGTACGGGGGGAGGCACAGATACGCAGTATTTT. Based on the CDR3 plus reference TRBV2 and TRBJ2-3, the full variable domain is EPEVTQTPSHQVTQMGQEVILRCVPISNHLYFYWYRQILGQKVEFLVSFYNNEISEKSEIFDDQFSVERPDGSNFTLKIRSTKLEDSAMYFCASRTGGGTDTQYFGPGTRLTVL.

This clonotype was seen many times. The chain is built from TRBV3-1 and TRBJ2-2; the D gene is possibly TRBD2 (5 bases). V lost 4 bases to trimming and J lost 6 bases, with 12 bases between them. The CDR3 extends over 14 amino acids. CDR1 is LGHDT and CDR2 is YNNKEL in the germline V gene (reference sequence). CDR3: CASSPRVLSGELFF. In nucleotides, the CDR3 is TGTGCCAGCAGCCCGAGGGTTCTCTCCGGGGAGCTGTTTTTT.

This clonotype was counted ten times or more. This chain uses TRBV4-3 with TRBJ2-3, with D perhaps matching TRBD1 or TRBD2 (5 bases each). Germline V gene data show CDR1 as LGHNA and CDR2 as YSLEER. V was clipped by 2 bases and J by 6 bases, with 12 bases between them. The CDR3 has 14 residues. CDR3 in amino acids: CASSQTRGSDTQYF. Written as DNA, the CDR3 is TGCGCCAGCAGCCAAACGAGGGGTTCTGATACGCAGTATTTT.

A note on this clonotype: Possible read error: a much larger clone is one base away. CDR3 sequence: CASRAGQGRSNEQFF. CDR3 nucleotide sequence: TGTGCCAGCAGGGCGGGACAGGGTAGGTCGAATGAGCAGTTCTTC. The chain carries TRBV27 and TRBJ2-1; 9 nucleotides line up with TRBD1. CDR1 is MNHEY and CDR2 is SMNVEV in the germline V gene (reference sequence). The J segment lost 7 bases and the V segment lost 6 bases, leaving 10 bases of the junction unmatched. The CDR3 spans 15 residues.

This clonotype was recorded at least ten times. This sequence joins TRBV19 and TRBJ1-2, with D uncertain. From germline, CDR1 is LNHDA and CDR2 SQIVND (reference sequence). This CDR3 has 13 residues. Trimming shortened V by 6 bases and J by 7 bases, and 15 bases separated the two germline ends. Here the CDR3 DNA reads TGTGCCAGTAGAAGATCCCCGATGGCTGGCTACACCTTC. It yields the protein CASRRSPMAGYTF.

V gene TRBV5-5 combines with J gene TRBJ1-5; D possibly corresponds to TRBD1 (6 bases). The CDR3 has 14 residues. Germline lookup yields CDR1 SGHKS and CDR2 YYEKEE (reference sequence). V lost 4 bases to trimming and J lost 1 base, with 9 bases between them. The chain's CDR3 is CASSRDRSNQPQHF. The CDR3 DNA is TGTGCCAGCAGCCGAGACAGGAGCAATCAGCCCCAGCATTTT.

This clonotype was seen ten or more times. This chain uses TRBV5-1 with TRBJ1-6, with TRBD1 as a possible D gene (6 bases). V lost 9 bases, J lost 9 bases, and 19 bases lay in between. This CDR3 comprises 14 residues. Germline V gene lookup returns CDR1 SGHRS and CDR2 YFSETQ. The CDR3 coding sequence is TGCGCCACCAAGGACAGCTCCTCTGGTTCACCCCTCCACTTT. Its translation is CATKDSSSGSPLHF.